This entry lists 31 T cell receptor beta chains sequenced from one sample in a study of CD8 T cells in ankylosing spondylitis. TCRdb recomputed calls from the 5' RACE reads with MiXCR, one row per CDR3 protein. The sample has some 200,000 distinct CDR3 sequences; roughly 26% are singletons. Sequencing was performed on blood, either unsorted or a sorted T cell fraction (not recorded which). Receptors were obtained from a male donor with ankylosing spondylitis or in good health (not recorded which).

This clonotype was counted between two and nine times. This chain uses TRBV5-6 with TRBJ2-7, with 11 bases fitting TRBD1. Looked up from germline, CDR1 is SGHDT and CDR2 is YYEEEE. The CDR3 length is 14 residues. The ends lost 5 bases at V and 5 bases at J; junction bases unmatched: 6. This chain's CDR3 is CASRRTGGEHEQYF. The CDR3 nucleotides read TGTGCCAGCAGAAGGACAGGGGGCGAACACGAGCAGTACTTC.

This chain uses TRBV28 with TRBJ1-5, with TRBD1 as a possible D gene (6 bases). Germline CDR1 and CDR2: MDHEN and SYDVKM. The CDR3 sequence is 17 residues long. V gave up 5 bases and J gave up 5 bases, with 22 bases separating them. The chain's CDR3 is CASSTPANRVQDQPQHF. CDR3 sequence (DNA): TGTGCCAGCAGTACCCCGGCCAACAGGGTCCAGGATCAGCCCCAGCATTTT.

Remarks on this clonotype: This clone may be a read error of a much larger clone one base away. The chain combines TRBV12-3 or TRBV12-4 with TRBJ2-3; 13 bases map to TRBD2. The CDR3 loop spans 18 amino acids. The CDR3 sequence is CTSSLGRTSGRGGDTQYF. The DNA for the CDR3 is TGTACCAGCAGTTTGGGGAGAACTAGCGGGAGGGGTGGAGATACGCAGTATTTT.

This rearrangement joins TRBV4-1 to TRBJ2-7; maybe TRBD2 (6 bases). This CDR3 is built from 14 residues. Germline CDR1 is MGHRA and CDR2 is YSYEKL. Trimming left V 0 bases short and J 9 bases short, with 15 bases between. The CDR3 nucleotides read TGCGCCAGCAGCCAAGATGGTGCAAGGGGAGGGCAGTACTTC. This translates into CASSQDGARGGQYF.

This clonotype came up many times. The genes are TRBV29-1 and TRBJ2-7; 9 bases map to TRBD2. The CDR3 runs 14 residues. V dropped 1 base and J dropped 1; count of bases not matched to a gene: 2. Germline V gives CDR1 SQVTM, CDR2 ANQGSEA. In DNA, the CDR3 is TGCAGCGTTGAAGGACTAGCGGAGTCCTACGAGCAGTACTTC. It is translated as CSVEGLAESYEQYF.

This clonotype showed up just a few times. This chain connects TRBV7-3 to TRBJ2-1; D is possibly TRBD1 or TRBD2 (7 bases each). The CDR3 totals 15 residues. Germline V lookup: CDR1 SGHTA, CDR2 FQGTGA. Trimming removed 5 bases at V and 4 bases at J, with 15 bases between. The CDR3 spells CASSLQGGEYNEQFF. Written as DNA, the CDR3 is TGTGCCAGCAGCCTCCAGGGGGGGGAATACAATGAGCAGTTCTTC.

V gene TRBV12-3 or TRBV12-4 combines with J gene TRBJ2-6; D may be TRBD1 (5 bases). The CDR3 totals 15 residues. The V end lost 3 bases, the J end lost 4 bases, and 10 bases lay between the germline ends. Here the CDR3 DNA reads TGTGCCAGCAGTTTTAGGGGTCCCGGGGCCAACGTCCTGACTTTC. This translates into CASSFRGPGANVLTF.

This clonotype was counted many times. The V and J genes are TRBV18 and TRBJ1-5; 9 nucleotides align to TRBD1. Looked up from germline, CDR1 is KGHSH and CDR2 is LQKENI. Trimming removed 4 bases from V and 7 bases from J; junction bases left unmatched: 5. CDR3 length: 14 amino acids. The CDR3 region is CASSLQGAQQPQHF. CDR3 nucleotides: TGTGCCAGCTCACTACAGGGGGCTCAGCAGCCCCAGCATTTT. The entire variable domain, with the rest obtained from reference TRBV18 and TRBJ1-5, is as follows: NAGVMQNPRHLVRRRGQEARLRCSPMKGHSHVYWYRQLPEEGLKFMVYLQKENIIDESGMPKERFSAEFPKEGPSILRIQQVVRGDSAAYFCASSLQGAQQPQHFGDGTRLSIL.

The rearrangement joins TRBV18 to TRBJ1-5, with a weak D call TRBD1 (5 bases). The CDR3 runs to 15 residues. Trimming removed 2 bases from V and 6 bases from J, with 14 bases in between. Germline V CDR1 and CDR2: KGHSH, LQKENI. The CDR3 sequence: CASSPDVGDLQPQHF. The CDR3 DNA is TGTGCCAGCTCACCAGATGTAGGGGACCTTCAGCCCCAGCATTTT.

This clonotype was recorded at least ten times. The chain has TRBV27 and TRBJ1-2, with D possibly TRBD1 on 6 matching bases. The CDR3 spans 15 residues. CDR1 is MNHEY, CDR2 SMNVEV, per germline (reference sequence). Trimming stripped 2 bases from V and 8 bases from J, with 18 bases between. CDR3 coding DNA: TGTGCCAGCAGTTTAAATTCAGGGGCCGACTGGGGCTACACCTTC. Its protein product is CASSLNSGADWGYTF.

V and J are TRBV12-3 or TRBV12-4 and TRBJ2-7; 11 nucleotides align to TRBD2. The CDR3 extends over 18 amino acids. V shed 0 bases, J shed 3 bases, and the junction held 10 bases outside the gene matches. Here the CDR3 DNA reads TGTGCCAGCAGTTTAGCGCTGGGACTAGCGGACCCCAACTACGAGCAGTACTTC. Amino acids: CASSLALGLADPNYEQYF.

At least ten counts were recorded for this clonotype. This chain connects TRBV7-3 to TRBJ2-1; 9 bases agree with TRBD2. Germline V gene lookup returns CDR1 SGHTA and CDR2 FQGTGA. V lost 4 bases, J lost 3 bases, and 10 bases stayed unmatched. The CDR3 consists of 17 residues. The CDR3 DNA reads TGTGCCAGCAGCTCTAGCGGGAACCTCCAGGTCTACAATGAGCAGTTCTTC. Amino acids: CASSSSGNLQVYNEQFF.

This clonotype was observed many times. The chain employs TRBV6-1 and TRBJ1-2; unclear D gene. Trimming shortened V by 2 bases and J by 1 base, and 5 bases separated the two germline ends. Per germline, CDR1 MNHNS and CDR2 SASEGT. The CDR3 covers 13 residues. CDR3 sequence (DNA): TGTGCCAGCAGTGAATTTAATAACTATGGCTACACCTTC. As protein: CASSEFNNYGYTF.

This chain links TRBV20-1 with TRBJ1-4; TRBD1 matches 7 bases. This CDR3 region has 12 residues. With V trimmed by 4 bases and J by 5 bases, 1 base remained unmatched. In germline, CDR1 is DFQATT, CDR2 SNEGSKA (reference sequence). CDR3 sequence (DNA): TGCAGTGCTATACAGGGGAATGAAAAACTGTTTTTT. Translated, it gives CSAIQGNEKLFF.

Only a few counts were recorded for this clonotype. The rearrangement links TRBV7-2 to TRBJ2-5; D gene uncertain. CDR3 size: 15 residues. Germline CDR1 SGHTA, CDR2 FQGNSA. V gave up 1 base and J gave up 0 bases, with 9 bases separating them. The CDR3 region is CASSLGQRDQETQYF. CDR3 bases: TGTGCCAGCAGCTTAGGCCAGAGAGACCAAGAGACCCAGTACTTC.

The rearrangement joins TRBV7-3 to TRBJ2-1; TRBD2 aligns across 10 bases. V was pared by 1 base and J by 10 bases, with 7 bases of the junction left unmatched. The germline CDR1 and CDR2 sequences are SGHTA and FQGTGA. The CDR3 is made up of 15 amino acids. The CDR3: CASSLITSGIGEQFF. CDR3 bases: TGTGCCAGCAGCTTAATAACTAGCGGGATCGGGGAGCAGTTCTTC. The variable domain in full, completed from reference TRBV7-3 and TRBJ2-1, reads GAGVSQTPSNKVTEKGKYVELRCDPISGHTALYWYRQSLGQGPEFLIYFQGTGAADDSGLPNDRFFAVRPEGSVSTLKIQRTERGDSAVYLCASSLITSGIGEQFFGPGTRLTVL.

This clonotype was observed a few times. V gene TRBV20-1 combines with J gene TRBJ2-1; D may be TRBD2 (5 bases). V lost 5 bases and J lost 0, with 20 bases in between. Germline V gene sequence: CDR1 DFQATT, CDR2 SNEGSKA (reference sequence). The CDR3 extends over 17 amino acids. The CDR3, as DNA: TGCAGTGCTTTTGACCCCCAGGCCCGGGGCTCCTACAATGAGCAGTTCTTC. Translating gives CSAFDPQARGSYNEQFF.

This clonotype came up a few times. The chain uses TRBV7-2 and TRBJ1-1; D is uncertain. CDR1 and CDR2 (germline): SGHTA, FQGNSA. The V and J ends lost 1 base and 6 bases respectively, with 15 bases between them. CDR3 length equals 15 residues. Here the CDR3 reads CASSLVGRSNAEAFF. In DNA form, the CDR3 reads TGTGCCAGCAGCTTAGTAGGTAGGAGCAACGCTGAAGCTTTCTTT.

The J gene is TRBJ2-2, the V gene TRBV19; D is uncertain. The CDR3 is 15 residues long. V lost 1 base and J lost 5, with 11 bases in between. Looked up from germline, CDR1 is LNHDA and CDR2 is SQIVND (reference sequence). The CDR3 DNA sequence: TGTGCCAGTAGTATAGGTGGCACCCAGACCGGGGAGCTGTTTTTT. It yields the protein CASSIGGTQTGELFF.

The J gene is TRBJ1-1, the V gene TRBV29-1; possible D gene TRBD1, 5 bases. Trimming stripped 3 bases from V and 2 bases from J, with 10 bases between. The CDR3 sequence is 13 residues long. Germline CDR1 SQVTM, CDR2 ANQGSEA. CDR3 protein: CSVEGPRNTEAFF. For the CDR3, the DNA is TGCAGCGTTGAGGGGCCGAGAAACACTGAAGCTTTCTTT. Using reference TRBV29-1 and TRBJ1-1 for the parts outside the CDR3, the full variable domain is SAVISQKPSRDICQRGTSLTIQCQVDSQVTMMFWYRQQPGQSLTLIATANQGSEATYESGFVIDKFPISRPNLTFSTLTVSNMSPEDSSIYLCSVEGPRNTEAFFGQGTRLTVV.

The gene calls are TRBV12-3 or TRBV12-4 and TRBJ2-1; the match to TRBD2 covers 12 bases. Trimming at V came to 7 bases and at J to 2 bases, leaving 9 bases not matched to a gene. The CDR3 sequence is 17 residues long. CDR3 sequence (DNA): TGTGCCAGCACTAGCGGGAGGGTTCTTAGCGCCTACAATGAGCAGTTCTTC. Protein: CASTSGRVLSAYNEQFF.

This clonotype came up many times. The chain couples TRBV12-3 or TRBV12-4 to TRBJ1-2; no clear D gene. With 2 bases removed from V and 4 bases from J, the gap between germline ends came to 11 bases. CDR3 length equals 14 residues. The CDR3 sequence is CASSLLSVGYGYTF. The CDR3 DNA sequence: TGTGCCAGCAGTTTATTGAGTGTAGGCTATGGCTACACCTTC.

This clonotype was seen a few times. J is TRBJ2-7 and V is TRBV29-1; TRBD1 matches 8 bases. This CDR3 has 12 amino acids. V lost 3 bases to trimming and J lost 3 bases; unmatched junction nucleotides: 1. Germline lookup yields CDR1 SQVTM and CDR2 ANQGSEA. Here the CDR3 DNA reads TGCAGCGTTGACGGACAGGGCTACGAGCAGTACTTC. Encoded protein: CSVDGQGYEQYF.

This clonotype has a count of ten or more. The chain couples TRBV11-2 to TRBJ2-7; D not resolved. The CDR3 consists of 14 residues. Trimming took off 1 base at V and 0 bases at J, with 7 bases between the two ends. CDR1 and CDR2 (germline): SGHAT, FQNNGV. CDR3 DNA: TGTGCCAGCAGCTTAGTACTGCACTCCTACGAGCAGTACTTC. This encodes CASSLVLHSYEQYF.

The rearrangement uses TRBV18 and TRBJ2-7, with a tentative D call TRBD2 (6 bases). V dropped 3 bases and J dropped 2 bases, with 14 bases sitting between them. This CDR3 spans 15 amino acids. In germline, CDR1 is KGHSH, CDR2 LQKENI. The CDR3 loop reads CASSPVTGATYEQYF. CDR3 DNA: TGTGCCAGCTCACCGGTAACGGGAGCGACCTACGAGCAGTACTTC.

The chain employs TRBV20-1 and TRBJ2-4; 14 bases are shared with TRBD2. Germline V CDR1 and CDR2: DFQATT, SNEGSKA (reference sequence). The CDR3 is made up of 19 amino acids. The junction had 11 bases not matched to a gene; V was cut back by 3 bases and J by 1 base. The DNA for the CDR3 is TGCAGTGCTAGTGGGGTGACTAGCGGGAGGGCCATGGCCAAAAACATTCAGTACTTC. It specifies CSASGVTSGRAMAKNIQYF.

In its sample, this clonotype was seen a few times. This CDR3 is CASSPPRLAKKTYSTDTQYF. CDR3 DNA: TGTGCCAGCTCACCACCGAGACTAGCTAAAAAAACTTATAGCACAGATACGCAGTATTTT. This chain links TRBV18 with TRBJ2-3; 7 bases match TRBD2. Unmatched junction bases numbered 15, after V lost 0 bases and J lost 0 bases. CDR1 KGHSH and CDR2 LQKENI come from the germline V gene. This CDR3 has 20 residues.

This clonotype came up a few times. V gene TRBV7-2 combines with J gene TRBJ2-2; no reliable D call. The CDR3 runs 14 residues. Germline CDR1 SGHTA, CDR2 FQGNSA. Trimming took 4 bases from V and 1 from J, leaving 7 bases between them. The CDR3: CASSWYKNTGELFF. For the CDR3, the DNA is TGTGCCAGCAGCTGGTATAAGAACACCGGGGAGCTGTTTTTT.

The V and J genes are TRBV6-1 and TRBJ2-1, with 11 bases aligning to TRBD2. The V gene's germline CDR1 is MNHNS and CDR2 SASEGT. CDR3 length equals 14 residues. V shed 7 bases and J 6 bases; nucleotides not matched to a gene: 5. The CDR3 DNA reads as TGTGCCAGCACCCCTAGCGGGAGGACCAATGAGCAGTTCTTC. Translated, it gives CASTPSGRTNEQFF.

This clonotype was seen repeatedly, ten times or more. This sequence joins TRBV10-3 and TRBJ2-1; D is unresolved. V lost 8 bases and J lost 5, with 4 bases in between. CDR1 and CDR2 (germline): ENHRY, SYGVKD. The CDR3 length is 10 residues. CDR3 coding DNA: TGTGCCATCGGGGACAATGAGCAGTTCTTC. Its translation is CAIGDNEQFF.

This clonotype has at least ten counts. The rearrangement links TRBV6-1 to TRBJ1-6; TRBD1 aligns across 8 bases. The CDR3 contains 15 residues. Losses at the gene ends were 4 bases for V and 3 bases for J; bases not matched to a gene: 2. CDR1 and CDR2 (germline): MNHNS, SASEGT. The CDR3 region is CASSGGQGYNSPLHF. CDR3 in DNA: TGTGCCAGCAGTGGAGGACAGGGCTATAATTCACCCCTCCACTTT.